Below are 11 T cell receptor beta chains sequenced from a single sample in a study of identical twins. TCRdb processed the 5' RACE reads anew with MiXCR; each CDR3 protein has one entry. The sample yields some 440,000 distinct CDR3 sequences, approximately 24% seen once. The same specimen was also included in a second study, on T cells expressing NK-cell markers.

Sequenced material: CD4+ T cells sorted from blood. The receptors shown here come from a woman younger than 35 in good health.

This clonotype was detected only a few times. This chain joins TRBV7-9 and TRBJ2-7, with unresolved D. Per the germline V gene, CDR1 is SEHNR and CDR2 is FQNEAQ (reference sequence). V was shortened by 5 bases and J by 6 bases, with 14 bases between the two germline ends. The CDR3 runs to 13 residues. Written as DNA, the CDR3 is TGTGCCAGCAGCCAAAGGGCATCTGGCGAGCAGTACTTC. This codes for CASSQRASGEQYF. The complete variable domain, with remaining parts taken from reference TRBV7-9 and TRBJ2-7, reads DTGVSQNPRHKITKRGQNVTFRCDPISEHNRLYWYRQTLGQGPEFLTYFQNEAQLEKSRLLSDRFSAERPKGSFSTLEIQRTEQGDSAMYLCASSQRASGEQYFGPGTRLTVT.

The chain carries TRBV2 and TRBJ2-7; no clear D gene. The V and J ends lost 8 bases and 0 bases respectively, with 14 bases between them. The length of the CDR3 is 14 residues. From germline, CDR1 is SNHLY and CDR2 FYNNEI. The CDR3 sequence: CASLIWANSYEQYF. The CDR3 nucleotides are TGTGCCAGCTTGATTTGGGCCAACTCCTACGAGCAGTACTTC.

This clonotype occurred once. The chain employs TRBV2 and TRBJ2-1, with TRBD2 matching 10 bases. The CDR3 contains 15 residues. Unmatched junction bases numbered 7, after V lost 4 bases and J lost 7 bases. Germline-derived CDR1 and CDR2 are SNHLY and FYNNEI. CDR3 nucleotides: TGTGCCAGCAGTGTCGAAGCGGGGGGGCAGAATGAGCAGTTCTTC. This codes for CASSVEAGGQNEQFF.

This clonotype has more than one count but fewer than ten. The V and J genes are TRBV11-2 and TRBJ2-2; no firm D call. This CDR3 is 15 amino acids long. The V and J ends lost 5 bases and 3 bases respectively, with 13 bases between them. Germline-derived CDR1 and CDR2 are SGHAT and FQNNGV. CDR3 loop: CASSPWIPYTGELFF. In DNA form, the CDR3 reads TGTGCCAGCAGCCCGTGGATCCCTTACACCGGGGAGCTGTTTTTT.

This clonotype was counted only a few times. The chain is built from TRBV10-2 and TRBJ1-1; 8 bases are a match to TRBD1. Germline V gene sequence: CDR1 WSHSY, CDR2 SAAADI. The CDR3 spans 15 residues. Trimming cost V 0 bases and J 0 bases; bases outside gene matches: 0. Here the CDR3 reads CASSESGQVNTEAFF. CDR3 sequence (DNA): TGCGCCAGCAGTGAGTCGGGACAGGTGAACACTGAAGCTTTCTTT.

V is TRBV12-5 and J is TRBJ2-2, with a weak D call TRBD1 (6 bases). Germline V gene data show CDR1 as LGHNT and CDR2 as FRNRAP. V was cut by 7 bases and J by 2 bases, with 11 bases left in between. The CDR3 extends over 14 amino acids. CDR3 sequence (DNA): TGTGCTAGTGCCGGACAGATCAACACCGGGGAGCTGTTTTTT. Translated, it gives CASAGQINTGELFF.

This clonotype has more than one count but fewer than ten. This sequence joins TRBV15 and TRBJ2-7; TRBD2 agrees at 7 bases. This CDR3 has 15 amino acids. V shed 0 bases and J 5 bases; nucleotides not matched to a gene: 7. Germline V gene lookup returns CDR1 LNHNV and CDR2 YYDKDF (reference sequence). Here the CDR3 DNA reads TGTGCCACCAGCAGAGATGGCGGGAGATCTAACGAGCAGTACTTC. It encodes CATSRDGGRSNEQYF.

The J gene is TRBJ1-6, the V gene TRBV10-3; D perhaps matches TRBD1 (5 bases). The CDR3 is 12 amino acids. The germline V gene has CDR1 ENHRY and CDR2 SYGVKD. Trimming cost V 10 bases and J 8 bases, with 12 bases left between them. Here the CDR3 DNA reads TGTGCCACCAGGGAGACCGATTCACCCCTCCACTTT. Protein sequence: CATRETDSPLHF.

V and J are TRBV7-2 and TRBJ1-6; D is possibly TRBD1 (5 bases). From germline, CDR1 is SGHTA and CDR2 FQGNSA. Trimming cost V 6 bases and J 9 bases, with 21 bases left between them. This CDR3 comprises 16 residues. The CDR3 reads CASRPMGRVDSSPLHF. Here the CDR3 DNA reads TGTGCCAGCAGGCCCATGGGCCGGGTAGACAGTTCACCCCTCCACTTT.

J is TRBJ2-7 and V is TRBV5-1; TRBD2 might be the D (5 bases). The germline V and J ends were trimmed by 2 bases and 0 bases, with 12 bases remaining between them. The CDR3 contains 15 residues. Germline V CDR1 and CDR2: SGHRS, YFSETQ. CDR3 DNA sequence: TGCGCCAGCAGCTTCGGACGAGGGATCTCCTACGAGCAGTACTTC. Its translation: CASSFGRGISYEQYF.

This clonotype showed up just a few times. Written as DNA, the CDR3 is TGCAGTGCTAGAGAGGCCCATCGACAGCAAGAGACCCAGTACTTC. It yields the protein CSAREAHRQQETQYF. J is TRBJ2-5 and V is TRBV20-1; TRBD1 is a possible D gene (5 bases). The CDR3 sequence is 15 residues long. Deletions cut 0 bases from V and 2 bases from J, with 13 bases between. Germline V gives CDR1 DFQATT, CDR2 SNEGSKA (reference sequence).